This T cell receptor (beta chain) was sequenced in a study of control samples from healthy donors and cancer patients. Clones were sequenced by immunoSEQ multiplex PCR, and TCRdb holds only the in-frame ones, with some missing. The sample lists about 160,000 clones; 92% were seen once. The sequence was obtained from a woman aged 25-40 years in good health. Source material: blood.

The CDR3 loop is CASSQGLASPYEQYF. For the CDR3, the DNA is TGTGCCAGTAGTCAAGGACTAGCGAGCCCCTACGAGCAGTACTTC. V and J are TRBV19 and TRBJ2-7; 9 bases map to TRBD2. The CDR3 spans 15 residues. The germline gives CDR1 LNHDA, CDR2 SQIVND (reference sequence). The J segment lost 2 bases and the V segment lost 5 bases, leaving 7 bases of the junction unmatched.